This TCR beta chain was documented in a study of blood T cell repertoires in COVID-19. Study background: Sample material is recorded as cDNA or gDNA derived from T cells, B-cell-depleted T cells, or PBMCs.

This table comes from immunoSEQ multiplex PCR, and its TCRdb copy is limited to in-frame clones, with some not included. The sample shows 200,000 to 250,000 clones, over 75% of them seen only once. Germline CDR1 LGHDT, CDR2 YNNKEL (reference sequence). V was pared by 2 bases and J by 4 bases, with 9 bases between. The CDR3 runs 14 residues. The TCR comes from a human donor in a cohort sampled during active COVID-19. Sequencing was done on a sample of peripheral blood. The rearrangement joins TRBV3-1 (or the pseudogene TRBV3-2) to TRBJ1-3, with unresolved D. The CDR3 loop is CASSQLGRGNTIYF. The CDR3 nucleotides are TGTGCCAGCAGCCAACTGGGCCGAGGAAACACCATATATTTT.